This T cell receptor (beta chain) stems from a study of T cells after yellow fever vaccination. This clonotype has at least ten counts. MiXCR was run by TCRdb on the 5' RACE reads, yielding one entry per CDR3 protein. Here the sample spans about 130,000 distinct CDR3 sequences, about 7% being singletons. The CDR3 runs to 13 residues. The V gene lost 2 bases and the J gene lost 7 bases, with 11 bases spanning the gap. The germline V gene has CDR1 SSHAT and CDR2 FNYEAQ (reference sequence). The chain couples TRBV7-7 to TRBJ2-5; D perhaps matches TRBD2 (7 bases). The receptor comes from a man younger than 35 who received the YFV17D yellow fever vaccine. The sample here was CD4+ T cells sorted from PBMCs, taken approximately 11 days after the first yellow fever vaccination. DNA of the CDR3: TGTGCCAGCAGCTTACGGGGGGCAGGGACCCAGTACTTC. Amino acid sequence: CASSLRGAGTQYF.